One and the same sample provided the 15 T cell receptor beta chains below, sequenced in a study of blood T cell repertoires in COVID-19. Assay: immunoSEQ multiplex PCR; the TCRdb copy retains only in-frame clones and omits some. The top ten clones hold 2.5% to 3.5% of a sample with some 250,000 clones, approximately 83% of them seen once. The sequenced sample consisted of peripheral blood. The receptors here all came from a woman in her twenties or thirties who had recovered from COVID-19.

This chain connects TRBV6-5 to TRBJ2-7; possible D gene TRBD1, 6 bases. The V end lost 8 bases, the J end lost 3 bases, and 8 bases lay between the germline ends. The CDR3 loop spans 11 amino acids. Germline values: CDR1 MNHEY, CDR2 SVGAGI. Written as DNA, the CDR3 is TGTGCCAGCGCACAGGGCTACGAGCAGTACTTC. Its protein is CASAQGYEQYF.

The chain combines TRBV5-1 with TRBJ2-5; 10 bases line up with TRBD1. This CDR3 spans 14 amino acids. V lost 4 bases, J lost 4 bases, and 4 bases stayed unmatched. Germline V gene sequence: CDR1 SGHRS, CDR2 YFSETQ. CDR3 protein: CASSPGTGAETQYF. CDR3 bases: TGCGCCAGCAGCCCCGGGACAGGGGCAGAGACCCAGTACTTC. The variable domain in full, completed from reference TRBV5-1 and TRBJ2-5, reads KAGVTQTPRYLIKTRGQQVTLSCSPISGHRSVSWYQQTPGQGLQFLFEYFSETQRNKGNFPGRFSGRQFSNSRSEMNVSTLELGDSALYLCASSPGTGAETQYFGPGTRLLVL.

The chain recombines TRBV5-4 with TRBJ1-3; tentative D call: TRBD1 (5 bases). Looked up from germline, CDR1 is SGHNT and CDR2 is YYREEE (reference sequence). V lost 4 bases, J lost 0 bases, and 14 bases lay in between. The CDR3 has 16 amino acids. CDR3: CASSLGGLSSGNTIYF. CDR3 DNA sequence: TGTGCCAGCAGCCTCGGGGGGTTGAGCTCTGGAAACACCATATATTTT.

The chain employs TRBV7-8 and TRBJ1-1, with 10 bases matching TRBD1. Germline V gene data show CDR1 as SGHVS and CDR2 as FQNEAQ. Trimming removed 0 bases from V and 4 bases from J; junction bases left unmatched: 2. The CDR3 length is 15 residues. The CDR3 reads CASSLAGQGVTEAFF. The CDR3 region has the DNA TGTGCCAGCAGCTTAGCTGGACAGGGGGTCACTGAAGCTTTCTTT.

The CDR3 DNA reads TGTGCCAGCAGTGTAAGAAGATTCGGCGGATCAACTAATGAAAAACTGTTTTTT. Translating it yields CASSVRRFGGSTNEKLFF. This rearrangement joins TRBV6-1 to TRBJ1-4; D remains unclear. With 4 bases removed from V and 0 bases from J, the gap between germline ends came to 18 bases. Germline V gives CDR1 MNHNS, CDR2 SASEGT. There are 18 residues in the CDR3.

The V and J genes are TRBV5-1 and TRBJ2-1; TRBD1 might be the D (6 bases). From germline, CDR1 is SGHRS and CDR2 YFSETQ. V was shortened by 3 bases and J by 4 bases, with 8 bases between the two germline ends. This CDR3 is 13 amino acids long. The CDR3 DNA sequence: TGCGCCAGCAGCTCAGGGGAATACAATGAGCAGTTCTTC. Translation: CASSSGEYNEQFF.

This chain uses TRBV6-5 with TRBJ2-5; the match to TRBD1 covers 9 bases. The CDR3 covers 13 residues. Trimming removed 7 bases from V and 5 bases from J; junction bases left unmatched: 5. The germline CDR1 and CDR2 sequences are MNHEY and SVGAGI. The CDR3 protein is CASTHRGRETQYF. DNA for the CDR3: TGTGCCAGCACCCACAGGGGGCGGGAGACCCAGTACTTC.

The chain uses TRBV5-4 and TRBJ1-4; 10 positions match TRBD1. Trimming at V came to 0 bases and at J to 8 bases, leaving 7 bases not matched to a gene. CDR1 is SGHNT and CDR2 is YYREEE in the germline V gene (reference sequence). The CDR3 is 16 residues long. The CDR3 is CASSLGSGQGNEKLFF. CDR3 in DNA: TGTGCCAGCAGCTTGGGCTCGGGACAGGGGAACGAAAAACTGTTTTTT.

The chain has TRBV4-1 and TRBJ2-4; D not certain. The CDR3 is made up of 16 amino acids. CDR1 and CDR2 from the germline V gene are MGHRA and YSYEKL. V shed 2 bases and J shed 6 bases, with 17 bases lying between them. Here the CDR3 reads CASSQQTPQHGNIQYF. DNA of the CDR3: TGCGCCAGCAGCCAACAAACTCCACAGCACGGAAACATTCAGTACTTC.

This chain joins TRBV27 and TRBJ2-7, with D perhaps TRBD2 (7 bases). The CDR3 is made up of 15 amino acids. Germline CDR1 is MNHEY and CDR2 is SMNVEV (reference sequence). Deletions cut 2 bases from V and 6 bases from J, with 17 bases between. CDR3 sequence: CASSLNGGLDGEQYF. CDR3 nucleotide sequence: TGTGCCAGCAGTTTAAACGGGGGGCTGGATGGCGAGCAGTACTTC.

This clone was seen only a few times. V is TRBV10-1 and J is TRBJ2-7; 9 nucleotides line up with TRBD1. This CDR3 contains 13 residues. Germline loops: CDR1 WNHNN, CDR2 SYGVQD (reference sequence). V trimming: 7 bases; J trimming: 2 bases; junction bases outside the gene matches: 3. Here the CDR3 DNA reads TGCGCCAGCACGGACAGGGGCGCCTACGAGCAGTACTTC. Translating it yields CASTDRGAYEQYF.

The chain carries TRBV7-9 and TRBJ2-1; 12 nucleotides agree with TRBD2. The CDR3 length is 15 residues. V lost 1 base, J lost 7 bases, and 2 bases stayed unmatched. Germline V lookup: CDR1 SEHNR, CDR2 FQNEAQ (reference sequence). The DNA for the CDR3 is TGTGCCAGCAGCTTAGGCACTAGCGGGGGGAATGAGCAGTTCTTC. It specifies CASSLGTSGGNEQFF.

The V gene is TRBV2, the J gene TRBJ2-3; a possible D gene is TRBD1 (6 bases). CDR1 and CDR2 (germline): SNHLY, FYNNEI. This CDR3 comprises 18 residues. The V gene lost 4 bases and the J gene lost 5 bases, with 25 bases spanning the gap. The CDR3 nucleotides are TGTGCCAGCAGTGGCCAACAGGGAGTGAAAATTTGGGGAGATACGCAGTATTTT. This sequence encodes CASSGQQGVKIWGDTQYF.

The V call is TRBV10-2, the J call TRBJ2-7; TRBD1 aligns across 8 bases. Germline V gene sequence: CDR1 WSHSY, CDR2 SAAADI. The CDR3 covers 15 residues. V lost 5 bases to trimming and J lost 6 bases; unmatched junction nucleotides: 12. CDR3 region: CASSPERQGPLEQYF. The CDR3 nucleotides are TGCGCCAGCAGTCCAGAGAGACAGGGGCCCCTCGAGCAGTACTTC.

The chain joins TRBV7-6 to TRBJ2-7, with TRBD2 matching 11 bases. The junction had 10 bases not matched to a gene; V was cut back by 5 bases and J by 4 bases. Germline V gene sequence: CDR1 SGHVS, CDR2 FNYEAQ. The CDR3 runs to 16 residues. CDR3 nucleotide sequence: TGTGCCAGCAGCCCCTTTTTAGCGGGGGGGACTTACGAGCAGTACTTC. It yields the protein CASSPFLAGGTYEQYF.